The clone carrying this T cell receptor beta chain came up once. This specimen comes from a study of blood T cell repertoires in COVID-19. About the study: COVID-19 samples collected from the United States, Italy and Spain covered acute and convalescent phases. T cells, B-cell-depleted T cells, or PBMCs supplied cDNA or gDNA.

Per the original methods: Cell counts per sample came from amplifying reference gene primers. Method: immunoSEQ multiplex PCR; TCRdb's copy keeps in-frame clones and lacks some. Clone size and V and J calls were adopted from that table, with D and trimming inferred from the DNA. The sample has 35,000 to 45,000 clones, 70% to 90% seen once. Looked up from germline, CDR1 is MGHRA and CDR2 is YSYEKL. The CDR3 is made up of 13 amino acids. V lost 0 bases and J lost 2, with 4 bases in between. The sequence was collected from a woman aged 70-85 years in a cohort sampled during active COVID-19. The rearrangement links TRBV4-1 to TRBJ1-1; D is unclear. Specimen: peripheral blood. In nucleotides, the CDR3 is TGCGCCAGCAGCCAAGATACTAACACTGAAGCTTTCTTT. Its protein is CASSQDTNTEAFF.